A single sample is the source of the 5 T cell receptor beta chains below, sequenced in a study of blood T cell repertoires in COVID-19. The data were produced by immunoSEQ multiplex PCR, yet TCRdb's version contains in-frame clones alone and is incomplete. The sample shows 350,000 to 500,000 clones, 70% to 90% of them seen only once. Material for sequencing was PBMCs or T cells enriched from blood (not recorded which). All receptors come from a woman in her late teens or twenties who had been exposed to COVID-19.

The chain is built from TRBV28 and TRBJ1-1, with unresolved D. Germline CDR1 reads MDHEN; CDR2 reads SYDVKM. V gave up 1 base and J gave up 0 bases, with 9 bases separating them. This CDR3 has 15 residues. CDR3 in DNA: TGTGCCAGCAGTTTATTTCGGAGCCTGAACACTGAAGCTTTCTTT. Its translation is CASSLFRSLNTEAFF.

This clone was found once. CDR3 sequence (DNA): TGTGCCAGCAGCTTAGCGGGAGTTTCCGGGGAGCTGTTTTTT. It codes for CASSLAGVSGELFF. The rearrangement links TRBV7-9 to TRBJ2-2, with D perhaps TRBD2 (5 bases). The CDR3 contains 14 residues. Germline V gene data show CDR1 as SEHNR and CDR2 as FQNEAQ (reference sequence). Trimming removed 0 bases from V and 6 bases from J, with 8 bases in between.

J is TRBJ2-7 and V is TRBV18, with D maybe TRBD2 (8 bases). This CDR3 has 15 amino acids. In germline, CDR1 is KGHSH, CDR2 LQKENI. V was cut by 2 bases and J by 6 bases, with 17 bases left in between. The DNA for the CDR3 is TGTGCCAGCTCACCAGGGACAGCGGGAGCCAGCGAGCAGTACTTC. It codes for CASSPGTAGASEQYF.

The DNA of the CDR3 is TGTGCCAGCAGCGTATCACAGGGTACCGACACTGAAGCTTTCTTT. Translated: CASSVSQGTDTEAFF. V and J are TRBV9 and TRBJ1-1; possibly TRBD1 for D (6 bases). V was cut by 1 base and J by 3 bases, with 13 bases left in between. Germline CDR1 is SGDLS and CDR2 is YYNGEE. This CDR3 has 15 amino acids.

V gene TRBV4-2 combines with J gene TRBJ1-1, with 9 bases lining up with TRBD1. Trimming removed 1 base from V and 4 bases from J; junction bases left unmatched: 7. This CDR3 comprises 16 residues. The germline gives CDR1 LGHNA, CDR2 YNFKEQ. CDR3 coding DNA: TGTGCCAGCAGCCAAGTAGGGACAGGGCGGGGCACTGAAGCTTTCTTT. Translating gives CASSQVGTGRGTEAFF.